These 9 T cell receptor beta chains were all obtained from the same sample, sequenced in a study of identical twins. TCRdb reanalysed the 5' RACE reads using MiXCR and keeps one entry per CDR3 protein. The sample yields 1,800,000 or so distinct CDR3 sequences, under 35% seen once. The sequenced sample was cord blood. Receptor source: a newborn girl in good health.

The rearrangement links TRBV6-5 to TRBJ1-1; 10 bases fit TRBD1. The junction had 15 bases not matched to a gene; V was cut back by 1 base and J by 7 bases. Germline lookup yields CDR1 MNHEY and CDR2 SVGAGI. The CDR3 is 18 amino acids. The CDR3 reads CASSYLGTGAPSIIEAFF. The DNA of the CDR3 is TGTGCCAGCAGTTACTTGGGGACAGGGGCCCCCTCGATTATTGAAGCTTTCTTT.

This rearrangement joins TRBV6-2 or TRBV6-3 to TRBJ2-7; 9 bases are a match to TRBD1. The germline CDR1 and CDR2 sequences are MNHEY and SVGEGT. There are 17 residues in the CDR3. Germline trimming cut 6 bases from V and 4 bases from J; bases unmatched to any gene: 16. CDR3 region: CASRSRDRVRKFYEQYF. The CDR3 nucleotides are TGTGCCAGCAGGAGCCGGGACAGGGTAAGGAAGTTTTACGAGCAGTACTTC.

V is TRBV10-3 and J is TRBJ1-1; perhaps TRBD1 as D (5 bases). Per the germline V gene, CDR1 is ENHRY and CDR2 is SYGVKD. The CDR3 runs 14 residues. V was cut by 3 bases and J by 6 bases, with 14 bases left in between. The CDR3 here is CAISDPNQGAEAFF. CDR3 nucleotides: TGTGCCATCAGTGATCCCAACCAGGGCGCTGAAGCTTTCTTT.

In nucleotides, the CDR3 is TGTGCCAGCAGCTTAGACTCTAGGGCCACCGGGGAGCTGTTTTTT. Translation gives CASSLDSRATGELFF. V and J are TRBV11-2 and TRBJ2-2; D is ambiguous. CDR3 size: 15 residues. Germline V CDR1 and CDR2: SGHAT, FQNNGV. V lost 0 bases and J lost 4, with 9 bases in between.

For the CDR3, the DNA is TGTGCCTGGAGTGTAAGGGGGCTTAGCAATCAGCCCCAGCATTTT. As protein: CAWSVRGLSNQPQHF. This chain connects TRBV30 to TRBJ1-5; 7 nucleotides match TRBD1. The CDR3 has 15 residues. J was trimmed by 0 bases and V by 0 bases; bases with no gene match: 2. Germline CDR1 reads GTSNPN; CDR2 reads SVGIG (reference sequence).

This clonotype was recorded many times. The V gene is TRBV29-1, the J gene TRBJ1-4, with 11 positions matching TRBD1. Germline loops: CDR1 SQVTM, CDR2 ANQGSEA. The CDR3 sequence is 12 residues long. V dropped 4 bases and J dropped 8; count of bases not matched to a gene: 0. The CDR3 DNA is TGCAGCGTTGGGACAGGGGGCGAAAAACTGTTTTTT. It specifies CSVGTGGEKLFF.

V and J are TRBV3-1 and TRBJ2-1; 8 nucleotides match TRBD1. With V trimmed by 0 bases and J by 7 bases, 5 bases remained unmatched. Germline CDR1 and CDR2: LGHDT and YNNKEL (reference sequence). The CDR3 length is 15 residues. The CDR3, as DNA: TGTGCCAGCAGCCAAGAACGGACAGGGAAGAATGAGCAGTTCTTC. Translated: CASSQERTGKNEQFF.

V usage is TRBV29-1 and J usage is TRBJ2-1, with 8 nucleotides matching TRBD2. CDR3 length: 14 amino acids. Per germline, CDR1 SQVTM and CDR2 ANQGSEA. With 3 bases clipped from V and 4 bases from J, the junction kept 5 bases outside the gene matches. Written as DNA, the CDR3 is TGCAGCGTTGATTGGGGCGGGGGGTACAATGAGCAGTTCTTC. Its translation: CSVDWGGGYNEQFF.

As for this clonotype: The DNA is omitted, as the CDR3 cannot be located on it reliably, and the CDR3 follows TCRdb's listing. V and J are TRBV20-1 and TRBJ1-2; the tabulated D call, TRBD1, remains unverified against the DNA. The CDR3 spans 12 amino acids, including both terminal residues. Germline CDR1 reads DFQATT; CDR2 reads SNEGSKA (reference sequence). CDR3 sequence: CSAGTGDYGCTF.